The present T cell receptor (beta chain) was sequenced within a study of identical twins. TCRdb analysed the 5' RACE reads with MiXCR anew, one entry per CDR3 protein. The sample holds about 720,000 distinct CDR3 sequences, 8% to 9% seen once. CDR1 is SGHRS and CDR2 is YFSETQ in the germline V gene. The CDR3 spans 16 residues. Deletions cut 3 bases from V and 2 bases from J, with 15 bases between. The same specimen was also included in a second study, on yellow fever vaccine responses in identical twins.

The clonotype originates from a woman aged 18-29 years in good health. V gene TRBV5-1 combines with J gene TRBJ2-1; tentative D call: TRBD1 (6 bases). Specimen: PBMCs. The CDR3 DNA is TGCGCCAGCAGCTGGGGGCTAGGTCTGGCCTACAATGAGCAGTTCTTC. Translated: CASSWGLGLAYNEQFF.